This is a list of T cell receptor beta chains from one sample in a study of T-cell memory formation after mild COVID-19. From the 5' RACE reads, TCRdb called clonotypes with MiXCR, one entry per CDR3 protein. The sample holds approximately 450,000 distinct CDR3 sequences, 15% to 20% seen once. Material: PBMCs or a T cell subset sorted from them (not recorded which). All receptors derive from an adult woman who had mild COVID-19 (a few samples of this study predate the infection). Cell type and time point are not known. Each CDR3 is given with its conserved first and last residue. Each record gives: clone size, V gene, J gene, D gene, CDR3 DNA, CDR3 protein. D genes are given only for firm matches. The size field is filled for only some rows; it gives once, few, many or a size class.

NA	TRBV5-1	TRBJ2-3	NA	TGCGCCAGCAGCTTGGATGTCCCAGGGCTATGGGAAAATACGCAGTATTTT	CASSLDVPGLWENTQYF
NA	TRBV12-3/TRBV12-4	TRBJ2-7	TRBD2	TGTGCCAGCAGTTTAGCGACTAGCGTAAGCTCCTACGAGCAGTACTTC	CASSLATSVSSYEQYF
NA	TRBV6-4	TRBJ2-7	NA	TGTGCCAGCAGTGAAGACGGAACGAGCTCCTACGAGCAGTACTTC	CASSEDGTSSYEQYF
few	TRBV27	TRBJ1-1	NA	TGTGCCAGCAGGTTCGGGCCTGGCACTGAAGCTTTCTTT	CASRFGPGTEAFF
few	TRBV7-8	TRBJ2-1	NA	TGTGCCAGCAGCTTAGGACAGCACAATGAGCAGTTCTTC	CASSLGQHNEQFF
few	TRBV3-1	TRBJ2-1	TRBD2	TGTGCCAGCGCGTCTAGCGGGGTATGGGAGCAGTTCTTC	CASASSGVWEQFF
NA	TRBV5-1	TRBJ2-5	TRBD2	TGCGCCAGCAGCCTTAACACCGGGACTAGCGGCGAAGAGACCCAGTACTTC	CASSLNTGTSGEETQYF
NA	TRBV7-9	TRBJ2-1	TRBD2	TGTGCCAGCAGCCCCCCCCAACCGGGACTAGCAATTGTCCTCTATGAGCAGTTCTTC	CASSPPQPGLAIVLYEQFF
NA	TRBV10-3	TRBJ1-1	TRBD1	TGTGCCATCAGTGAGTCGGACAGGGGGAATTCGACCGCTTTCTTT	CAISESDRGNSTAFF
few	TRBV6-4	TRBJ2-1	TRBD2	TGTGCCAGCAGTGACTGGTCGGGAGGGGCGTACAATGAGCAGTTCTTC	CASSDWSGGAYNEQFF
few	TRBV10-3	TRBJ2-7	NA	TGTGCCATCAGTGAGTCGACGGGTCGGAGCGCCTACGAGCAGTACTTC	CAISESTGRSAYEQYF
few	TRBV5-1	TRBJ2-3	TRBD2	TGCGCCAGCAGTGGGACTAGCGGGAGGGCAGATACGCAGTATTTT	CASSGTSGRADTQYF
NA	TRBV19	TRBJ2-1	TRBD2	TGTGCCAGTACCGCGGGACTAGCGAAATCAAACGAGCAGTTCTTC	CASTAGLAKSNEQFF
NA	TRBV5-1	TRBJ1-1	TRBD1	TGCGCCAGCAGCGCGGGGACAGGGGAGGAAGAAGCTTTCTTT	CASSAGTGEEEAFF
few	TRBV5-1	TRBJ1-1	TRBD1	TGCGCCAGCAGCCGTGGATCGGGACAGGTAGTGAACACTGAAGCTTTCTTT	CASSRGSGQVVNTEAFF
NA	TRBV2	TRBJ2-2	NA	TGTGCCAGCAGTTTTCGGGGCTTGGGTCTGGAGCTGTTTTTT	CASSFRGLGLELFF
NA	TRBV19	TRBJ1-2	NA	TGTGCCAGTAGTATCAACGACAGCCCCGGGGCTGGCTACACCTTC	CASSINDSPGAGYTF
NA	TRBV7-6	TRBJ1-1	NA	TGTGCCAGCAGCCCCCTGGCGGGAGGGACTGAAGCTTTCTTT	CASSPLAGGTEAFF
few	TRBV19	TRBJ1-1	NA	TGTGCCAGTACCGGCGGGGACACTGAAGCTTTCTTT	CASTGGDTEAFF
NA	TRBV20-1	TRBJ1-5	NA	TGCAGTGCTTGGGGGTTCACGTATAGCAATCAGCCCCAGCATTTT	CSAWGFTYSNQPQHF
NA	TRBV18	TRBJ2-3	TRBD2	TGTGCCAGCTCACCACAGGGACTAGCGATTACAGATACGCAGTATTTT	CASSPQGLAITDTQYF
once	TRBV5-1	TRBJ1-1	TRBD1	TGCGCCAGAAGCTTTACGGGACAGGGGAACACTGAAGCTTTATTT	CARSFTGQGNTEALF